This T cell receptor beta chain was recorded in a study of low-dose radiotherapy and immunotherapy resistance in tumors. Study-level background: Doses of 0.5 Gy per fraction every 2 weeks, totaling 6.5 Gy, went to Cohort 1.

The germline V gene encodes CDR1 MNHEY and CDR2 SVGEGT. J lost 3 bases, V lost 6 bases, and 9 bases had no gene match. This CDR3 is 16 amino acids long. Both TCRalpha and TCRbeta chains were reverse transcribed with V-gene-specific primers. A constant-region primer paired with the V-primer adapter amplified TCRs over 20 PCR cycles. In vitro transcription served to amplify the isolated mRNA. TCRdb re-analysed the reads in MiXCR, keeping a single row per CDR3 protein. In the table there are tens of thousands of distinct CDR3 sequences, approximately 22% of which are singletons. Time point given: after trial treatment. Regarding treatment: LDRT plus nivolumab, ipilimumab, low-dose cyclophosphamide and aspirin (RACIN trial). The study gave donors nivolumab, ipilimumab, aspirin, low-dose cyclophosphamide and low-dose radiotherapy. The sample holds many counts of this clonotype.

The chain uses TRBV6-2 or TRBV6-3 and TRBJ2-3; 10 nucleotides agree with TRBD2. The starting material was PBMCs, obtained after low-dose radiotherapy plus immunotherapy. The sequence was collected from a female donor with ovarian cancer. The DNA of the CDR3 is TGTGCCAGCAGCTTAGCGGGAGGAGGTGGTACAGATACGCAGTATTTT. Translated, it gives CASSLAGGGGTDTQYF.